The sequence of this T cell receptor (beta chain) was determined in a study of cytomegalovirus exposure and HLA in healthy donors. Participants comprised healthy donors of bone marrow. Germline assignment: CDR1 LNHDA and CDR2 SQIVND (reference sequence). This CDR3 has 20 amino acids. Trimming removed 5 bases at V and 1 base at J, with 28 bases between. The PCR contained 60 Vbeta and 13 Jbeta primers. Data came from immunoSEQ multiplex PCR; TCRdb stores just in-frame clones and leaves some out. There are about 140,000 clones in the sample; 84% occur only once, and less than 2.5% lies in the top ten. The V gene is TRBV19, the J gene TRBJ2-3; TRBD1 is a possible D gene (8 bases). The receptor was isolated from a boy younger than 10 in good health and CMV-seronegative. Sequencing was carried out using PBMCs. CDR3 sequence reads: CASSFPSGGGQVIGTDTQYF. The CDR3 region has the DNA TGTGCCAGTAGTTTCCCCTCGGGCGGGGGACAGGTTATAGGCACAGATACGCAGTATTTT. The full variable domain, rest sourced from reference TRBV19 and TRBJ2-3, is DGGITQSPKYLFRKEGQNVTLSCEQNLNHDAMYWYRQDPGQGLRLIYYSQIVNDFQKGDIAEGYSVSREKKESFPLTVTSAQKNPTAFYLCASSFPSGGGQVIGTDTQYFGPGTRLTVL.